The T cell receptor beta chain under discussion was sequenced for a study of cytomegalovirus exposure and HLA in healthy donors. To note about this clone: Its antigen is unidentified.

Whole-study results and caveats: Diagnosis of cytomegalovirus status made by the classifier reportedly showed high specificity and sensitivity. Most observed TCR sequences were rare, whereas some public TCRs were detected in many donors.

Profiling relied on immunoSEQ multiplex PCR, and the TCRdb table lists in-frame clones only, not all of them. Among 55,000 to 80,000 clones listed, 95% were seen once. Trimming stripped 3 bases from V and 6 bases from J, with 10 bases between. The germline gives CDR1 SGDLS, CDR2 YYNGEE. This CDR3 has 14 amino acids. The TCR comes from a man aged 18 to 30 in good health and CMV-seronegative. The chain uses TRBV9 and TRBJ1-6; D might be TRBD1 (5 bases). Material: PBMCs. The CDR3 DNA follows: TGTGCCAGCAGCGCCTCGGGACTTAATTCACCCCTCCACTTT. It specifies CASSASGLNSPLHF.